The entry below gives a single TCR beta chain sequence along with its context. Other DNA sequences in this specimen translate into the identical CDR3. This entry comes from a study of blood T cell repertoires in COVID-19. Whole-study context: From the United States, Italy and Spain came samples of acute and convalescent COVID-19. PBMCs, B-cell-depleted T cells, or T cells were the source of the cDNA or gDNA that made up the material.

Clinical history reported by participants formed the basis on which cohorts were assigned. Authors' processing steps: Amplification with reference gene primers provided the estimates of nucleated cell counts. Assay used: immunoSEQ multiplex PCR; TCRdb lists only in-frame clones, some missing. The V and J calls and clone size were taken over from that table, and D and trimming were inferred from the DNA. The sample holds 200,000 to 250,000 clones, about 86% seen once. The V end was cut by 3 bases, the J end by 4 bases, with 9 bases between. Germline V CDR1 and CDR2: LGHDT, YNNKEL (reference sequence). The length of the CDR3 is 13 residues.

The TCR sequence derives from a middle-aged woman with acute COVID-19. The sequencing input was PBMCs or T cells enriched from blood (not recorded which). This chain links TRBV3-1 (or the pseudogene TRBV3-2) with TRBJ1-1; D is perhaps TRBD1 (5 bases). For the CDR3, the DNA is TGTGCCAGCAGCCAGGGGGGGGGCACTGAAGCTTTCTTT. Protein sequence: CASSQGGGTEAFF.